This entry lists 23 T cell receptor beta chains sequenced from one sample in a study of cytotoxic CD8 clonotypes in ibrutinib-treated CLL. Repertoires were generated with immunoSEQ multiplex PCR, while TCRdb's copy carries only in-frame clones and drops some. The sample carries 40,000 to 50,000 clones, about three fifths recorded once. Sequences were derived from PBMCs, sampled after 24 months of ibrutinib treatment. All receptors derive from a human donor with chronic lymphocytic leukemia.

The V call is TRBV19, the J call TRBJ2-7; a weak D match, TRBD1 (6 bases). The V end was cut by 5 bases, the J end by 0 bases, with 11 bases between. Germline CDR1 LNHDA, CDR2 SQIVND (reference sequence). The CDR3 sequence is 14 residues long. The CDR3 bases are TGTGCCAGTAGTCGACAGGTGAGCTCCTACGAGCAGTACTTC. Translation gives CASSRQVSSYEQYF. The complete variable domain, with remaining parts taken from reference TRBV19 and TRBJ2-7, reads DGGITQSPKYLFRKEGQNVTLSCEQNLNHDAMYWYRQDPGQGLRLIYYSQIVNDFQKGDIAEGYSVSREKKESFPLTVTSAQKNPTAFYLCASSRQVSSYEQYFGPGTRLTVT.

V is TRBV5-1 and J is TRBJ2-7, with D unresolved. Germline V lookup: CDR1 SGHRS, CDR2 YFSETQ. The CDR3 is 14 amino acids. Trimming shortened V by 4 bases and J by 2 bases, and 13 bases separated the two germline ends. CDR3: CASSPGVAAYEQYF. The CDR3 region has the DNA TGCGCCAGCAGCCCAGGAGTTGCGGCCTACGAGCAGTACTTC.

CDR3 sequence reads: CASSFGRQLNTEAFF. Written as DNA, the CDR3 is TGTGCCAGCAGCTTTGGGCGTCAGCTTAACACTGAAGCTTTCTTT. V is TRBV5-6 and J is TRBJ1-1; unclear D gene. The germline V and J ends were trimmed by 2 bases and 2 bases, with 13 bases remaining between them. This CDR3 comprises 15 residues. In germline, CDR1 is SGHDT, CDR2 YYEEEE.

This clone was counted between two and nine times. V and J are TRBV5-1 and TRBJ2-7; a possible D gene is TRBD1 (6 bases). V lost 4 bases, J lost 1 base, and 9 bases lay in between. This CDR3 comprises 13 residues. The germline gives CDR1 SGHRS, CDR2 YFSETQ. The CDR3 sequence: CASSQTGSYEQYF. The CDR3 DNA sequence: TGCGCCAGCAGCCAGACAGGATCCTACGAGCAGTACTTC.

The chain uses TRBV6-1 and TRBJ2-7; D gene uncertain. The CDR3 is 11 amino acids. Germline assignment: CDR1 MNHNS and CDR2 SASEGT. Trimming left V 5 bases short and J 3 bases short, with 5 bases between. For the CDR3, the DNA is TGTGCCAGCAGTTCAGACTACGAGCAGTACTTC. It yields the protein CASSSDYEQYF.

This rearrangement joins TRBV29-1 to TRBJ1-4; D is perhaps TRBD1 (5 bases). CDR3 length: 12 amino acids. Trimming stripped 4 bases from V and 8 bases from J, with 11 bases between. The germline CDR1 and CDR2 sequences are SQVTM and ANQGSEA. Here the CDR3 DNA reads TGCAGCGTTGGCCTTGGGGCAGAAAAACTGTTTTTT. Translation: CSVGLGAEKLFF.

This clone was seen repeatedly, ten times or more. V and J are TRBV19 and TRBJ2-1; D call uncertain. The CDR3 spans 11 residues. Trimming took 6 bases from V and 4 from J, leaving 4 bases between them. Germline V gene sequence: CDR1 LNHDA, CDR2 SQIVND (reference sequence). CDR3 region: CASSQYNEQFF. CDR3 nucleotide sequence: TGTGCCAGTAGCCAGTACAATGAGCAGTTCTTC.

CDR3 sequence: CASSIRLDPGAYNSPLHF. The CDR3 nucleotides are TGTGCCAGTAGTATCCGCCTCGACCCGGGGGCCTATAATTCACCCCTCCACTTT. The genes are TRBV19 and TRBJ1-6; TRBD1 might be the D (5 bases). There are 18 residues in the CDR3. Trimming removed 3 bases at V and 2 bases at J, with 17 bases between. From germline, CDR1 is LNHDA and CDR2 SQIVND (reference sequence).

This clone was observed a few times. The chain joins TRBV5-1 to TRBJ2-5; 7 nucleotides agree with TRBD1. CDR3 length: 16 amino acids. The germline V gene encodes CDR1 SGHRS and CDR2 YFSETQ. With V trimmed by 4 bases and J by 4 bases, 13 bases remained unmatched. The CDR3 nucleotides read TGCGCCAGCAGCAGGAACGGACAGGTTAAACTAGAGACCCAGTACTTC. Translation: CASSRNGQVKLETQYF.

This clone was seen more than once but under ten times. In nucleotides, the CDR3 is TGCGCCAGCAGCGCGTCCTCTGGGGCCAACGTCCTGACTTTC. Translated: CASSASSGANVLTF. The V gene is TRBV5-1, the J gene TRBJ2-6; the D is unclear. Looked up from germline, CDR1 is SGHRS and CDR2 is YFSETQ. The CDR3 has 14 amino acids. V was shortened by 4 bases and J by 0 bases, with 5 bases between the two germline ends.

This clone was seen only a few times. The chain employs TRBV4-1 and TRBJ2-1; D gene unclear. Germline V lookup: CDR1 MGHRA, CDR2 YSYEKL. V dropped 0 bases and J dropped 6 bases, with 15 bases sitting between them. The CDR3 length is 16 residues. CDR3 loop: CASSQEDPQRINEQFF. For the CDR3, the DNA is TGCGCCAGCAGCCAAGAGGACCCCCAAAGGATCAATGAGCAGTTCTTC.

There are a few counts of this clone. The genes are TRBV6-4 and TRBJ2-2; TRBD1 is a possible D gene (5 bases). V gave up 4 bases and J gave up 0 bases, with 6 bases separating them. The CDR3 runs 14 residues. Germline CDR1 MRHNA, CDR2 SNTAGT. As DNA, the CDR3 is TGTGCCAGCAGTGGACAGCCGAACACCGGGGAGCTGTTTTTT. This sequence encodes CASSGQPNTGELFF.

The table lists this clone with a few counts. The chain joins TRBV2 to TRBJ1-5; D is uncertain. The V and J ends lost 4 bases and 7 bases respectively, with 11 bases between them. Per the germline V gene, CDR1 is SNHLY and CDR2 is FYNNEI. The CDR3 runs to 13 residues. The chain's CDR3 is CASSAQRLQPQHF. CDR3 sequence (DNA): TGTGCCAGCAGTGCCCAAAGGCTACAGCCCCAGCATTTT.

This clone showed up just once. The rearrangement links TRBV6-1 to TRBJ2-1, with D possibly matching TRBD2 (6 bases). Germline V lookup: CDR1 MNHNS, CDR2 SASEGT. This CDR3 region has 15 residues. V gave up 2 bases and J gave up 3 bases, with 11 bases separating them. This CDR3 is CASSERGTGYNEQFF. CDR3 nucleotides: TGTGCCAGCAGTGAACGTGGGACTGGCTACAATGAGCAGTTCTTC.

This clone was detected only a few times. The rearrangement joins TRBV5-1 to TRBJ2-7; maybe TRBD1 (5 bases). Germline-derived CDR1 and CDR2 are SGHRS and YFSETQ. CDR3 length: 14 residues. V was pared by 0 bases and J by 2 bases, with 9 bases between. The DNA for the CDR3 is TGCGCCAGCAGCTTGGAGTTGGGGCCCTACGAGCAGTACTTC. Translated: CASSLELGPYEQYF.

The rearrangement joins TRBV5-6 to TRBJ1-2; the D is unclear. The CDR3 runs to 14 residues. Germline V gene lookup returns CDR1 SGHDT and CDR2 YYEEEE. V was trimmed by 0 bases and J by 8 bases, leaving 14 bases between them. This CDR3 is CASSLEMVTLGYTF. CDR3 DNA: TGTGCCAGCAGCTTGGAAATGGTGACCTTAGGCTACACCTTC. The variable domain in full, completed from reference TRBV5-6 and TRBJ1-2, reads DAGVTQSPTHLIKTRGQQVTLRCSPKSGHDTVSWYQQALGQGPQFIFQYYEEEERQRGNFPDRFSGHQFPNYSSELNVNALLLGDSALYLCASSLEMVTLGYTFGSGTRLTVV.

The rearrangement links TRBV2 to TRBJ2-2; 7 bases are a match to TRBD1. The CDR3 has 16 residues. With V trimmed by 3 bases and J by 0 bases, 4 bases remained unmatched. CDR1 is SNHLY and CDR2 is FYNNEI in the germline V gene. The CDR3 sequence: CASSDFGTANTGELFF. CDR3 DNA sequence: TGTGCCAGCAGTGATTTCGGGACAGCGAACACCGGGGAGCTGTTTTTT.

This clone was found a few times. This chain links TRBV29-1 with TRBJ2-5; D uncertain. Germline loops: CDR1 SQVTM, CDR2 ANQGSEA. The CDR3 spans 11 residues. Trimming removed 0 bases at V and 10 bases at J, with 9 bases between. CDR3 loop: CSVEDQYVQYF. The CDR3 nucleotides read TGCAGCGTTGAAGATCAATACGTCCAGTACTTC.

The table lists this clone with a few counts. This chain connects TRBV18 to TRBJ2-5, with 9 bases lining up with TRBD2. The trim removed 0 bases at V and 7 bases at J, leaving 6 bases unmatched. Per the germline V gene, CDR1 is KGHSH and CDR2 is LQKENI. The CDR3 is 15 amino acids. This CDR3 is CASSPPEVSGGTQYF. CDR3 DNA: TGTGCCAGCTCACCACCGGAGGTTAGCGGGGGGACCCAGTACTTC.

V gene TRBV27 combines with J gene TRBJ1-2, with D perhaps TRBD1 (5 bases). This CDR3 spans 14 amino acids. V was trimmed by 3 bases and J by 7 bases, leaving 15 bases between them. Germline-derived CDR1 and CDR2 are MNHEY and SMNVEV (reference sequence). The CDR3 region has the DNA TGTGCCAGCAGTTTGCACAACCCGGGGGGTGGCTACACCTTC. Protein product: CASSLHNPGGGYTF.

This chain uses TRBV2 with TRBJ2-1, with TRBD2 matching over 9 bases. Germline V lookup: CDR1 SNHLY, CDR2 FYNNEI. With V trimmed by 4 bases and J by 8 bases, 6 bases remained unmatched. The CDR3 is made up of 14 amino acids. CDR3 DNA sequence: TGTGCCAGCAGTGTTCTAGCGGGGTGGGATGAGCAGTTCTTC. Residues: CASSVLAGWDEQFF.

The CDR3 bases are TGTGCCAGTAGTCGGGGACTAGCGGGGGGAAACACCGGGGAGCTGTTTTTT. Amino acids: CASSRGLAGGNTGELFF. J is TRBJ2-2 and V is TRBV19; TRBD2 aligns across 15 bases. The trim removed 5 bases at V and 2 bases at J, leaving 3 bases unmatched. CDR1 is LNHDA, CDR2 SQIVND, per germline (reference sequence). The CDR3 is made up of 17 amino acids.

The gene calls are TRBV6-5 and TRBJ1-6; 9 nucleotides line up with TRBD1. V lost 2 bases to trimming and J lost 7 bases; unmatched junction nucleotides: 3. The CDR3 loop spans 15 amino acids. Germline values: CDR1 MNHEY, CDR2 SVGAGI. Written as DNA, the CDR3 is TGTGCCAGCAGTTACGCCGGGACAGGGAATTCACCCCTCCACTTT. Translating gives CASSYAGTGNSPLHF.